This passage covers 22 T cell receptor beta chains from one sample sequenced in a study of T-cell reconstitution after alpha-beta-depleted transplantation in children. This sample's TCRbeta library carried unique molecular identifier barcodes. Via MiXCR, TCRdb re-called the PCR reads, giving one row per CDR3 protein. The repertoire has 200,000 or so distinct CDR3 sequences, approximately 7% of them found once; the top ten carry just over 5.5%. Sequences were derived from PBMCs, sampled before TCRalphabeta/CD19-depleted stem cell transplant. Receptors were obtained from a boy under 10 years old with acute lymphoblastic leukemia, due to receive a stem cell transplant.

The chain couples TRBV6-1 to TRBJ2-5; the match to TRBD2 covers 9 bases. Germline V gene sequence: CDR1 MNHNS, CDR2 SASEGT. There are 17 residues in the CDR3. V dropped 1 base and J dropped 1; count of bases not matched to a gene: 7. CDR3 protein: CASSEVFSGGSQETQYF. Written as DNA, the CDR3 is TGTGCCAGCAGTGAAGTGTTCAGCGGGGGGTCCCAAGAGACCCAGTACTTC.

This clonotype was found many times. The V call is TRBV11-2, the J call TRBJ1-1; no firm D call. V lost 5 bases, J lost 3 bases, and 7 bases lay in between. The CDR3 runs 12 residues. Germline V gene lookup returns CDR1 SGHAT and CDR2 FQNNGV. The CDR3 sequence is CASSPGHTEAFF. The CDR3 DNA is TGTGCCAGCAGCCCCGGTCACACTGAAGCTTTCTTT.

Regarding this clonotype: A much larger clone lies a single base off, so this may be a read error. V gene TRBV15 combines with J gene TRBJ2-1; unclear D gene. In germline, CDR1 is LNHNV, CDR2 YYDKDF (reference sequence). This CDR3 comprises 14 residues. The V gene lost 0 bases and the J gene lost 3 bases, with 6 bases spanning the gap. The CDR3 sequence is CATSRDLGYNEQFF. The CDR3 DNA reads TGTGCCACCAGCAGAGATTTAGGCTACAATGAGCAGTTCTTC.

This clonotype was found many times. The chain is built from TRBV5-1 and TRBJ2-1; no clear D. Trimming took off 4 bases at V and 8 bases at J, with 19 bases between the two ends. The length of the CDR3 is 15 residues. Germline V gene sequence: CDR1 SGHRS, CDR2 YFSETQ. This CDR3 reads CASSLLGTGGDEQFF. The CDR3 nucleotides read TGCGCCAGCAGCCTATTAGGAACCGGTGGTGATGAGCAGTTCTTC.

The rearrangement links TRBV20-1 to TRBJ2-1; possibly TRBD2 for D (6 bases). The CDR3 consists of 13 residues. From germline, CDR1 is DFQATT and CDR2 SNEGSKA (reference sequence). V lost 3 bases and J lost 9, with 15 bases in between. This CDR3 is CSARNVGRSEQFF. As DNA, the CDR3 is TGCAGTGCTAGGAACGTGGGGAGGAGTGAGCAGTTCTTC.

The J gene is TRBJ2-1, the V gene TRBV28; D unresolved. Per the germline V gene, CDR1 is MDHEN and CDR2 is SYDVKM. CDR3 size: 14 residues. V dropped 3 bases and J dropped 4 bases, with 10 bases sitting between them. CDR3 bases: TGTGCCAGCAGTTTGTACGGGTCGTACAATGAGCAGTTCTTC. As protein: CASSLYGSYNEQFF.

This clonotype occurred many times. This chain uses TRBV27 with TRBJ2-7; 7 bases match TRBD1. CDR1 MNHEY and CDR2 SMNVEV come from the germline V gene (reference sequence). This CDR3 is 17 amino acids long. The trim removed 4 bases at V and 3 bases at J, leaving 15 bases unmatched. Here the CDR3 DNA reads TGTGCCAGCAGTTCCAGCTCCGATCCCACAGGGGTCTACGAGCAGTACTTC. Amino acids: CASSSSSDPTGVYEQYF.

CDR3 DNA sequence: TGTGCCAGCAGCGTACCGGGACTAGAGGGGACCCAGTACTTC. Its protein is CASSVPGLEGTQYF. The rearrangement joins TRBV5-4 to TRBJ2-5, with 8 bases that match TRBD2. This CDR3 contains 14 residues. The ends lost 4 bases at V and 7 bases at J; junction bases unmatched: 9. From germline, CDR1 is SGHNT and CDR2 YYREEE (reference sequence).

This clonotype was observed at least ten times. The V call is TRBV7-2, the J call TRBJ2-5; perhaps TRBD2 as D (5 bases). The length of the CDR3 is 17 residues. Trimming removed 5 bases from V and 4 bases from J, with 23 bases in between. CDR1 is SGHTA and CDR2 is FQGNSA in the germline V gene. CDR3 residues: CASSRKGGGLKGETQYF. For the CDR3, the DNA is TGTGCCAGCAGCCGTAAGGGTGGTGGACTCAAAGGAGAGACCCAGTACTTC.

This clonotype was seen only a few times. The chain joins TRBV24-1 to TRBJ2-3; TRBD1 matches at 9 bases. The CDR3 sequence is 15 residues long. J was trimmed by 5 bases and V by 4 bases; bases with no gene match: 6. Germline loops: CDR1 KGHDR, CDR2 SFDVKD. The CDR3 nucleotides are TGTGCCACCAGTGACCCGGGACAGGGATTAGATACGCAGTATTTT. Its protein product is CATSDPGQGLDTQYF.

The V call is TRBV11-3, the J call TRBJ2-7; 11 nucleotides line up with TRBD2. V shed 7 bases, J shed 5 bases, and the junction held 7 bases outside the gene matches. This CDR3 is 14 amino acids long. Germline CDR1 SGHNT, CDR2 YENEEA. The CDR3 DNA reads TGTGCCAGCACCCTACTAGCGGGAGCGGACGAGCAGTACTTC. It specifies CASTLLAGADEQYF.

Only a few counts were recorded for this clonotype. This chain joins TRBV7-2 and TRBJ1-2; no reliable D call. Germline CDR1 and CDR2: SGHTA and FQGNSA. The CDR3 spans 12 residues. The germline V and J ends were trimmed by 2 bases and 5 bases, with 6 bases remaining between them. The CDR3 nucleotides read TGTGCCAGCAGCTTACAGGTGTATGGCTACACCTTC. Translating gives CASSLQVYGYTF.

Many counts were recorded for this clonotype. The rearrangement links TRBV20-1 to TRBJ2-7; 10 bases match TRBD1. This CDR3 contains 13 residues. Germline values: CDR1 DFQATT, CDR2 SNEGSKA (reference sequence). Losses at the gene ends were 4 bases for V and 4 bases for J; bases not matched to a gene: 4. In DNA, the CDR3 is TGCAGTGCTACCCGGACAGGGGGTTACGAGCAGTACTTC. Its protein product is CSATRTGGYEQYF.

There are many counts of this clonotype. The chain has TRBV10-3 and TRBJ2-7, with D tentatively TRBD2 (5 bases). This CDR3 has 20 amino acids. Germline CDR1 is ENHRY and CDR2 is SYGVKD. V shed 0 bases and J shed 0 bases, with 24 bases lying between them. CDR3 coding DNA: TGTGCCATCAGTGAGTCGATGGGCAGAGAACCCCAGCGGAGCTCCTACGAGCAGTACTTC. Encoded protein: CAISESMGREPQRSSYEQYF.

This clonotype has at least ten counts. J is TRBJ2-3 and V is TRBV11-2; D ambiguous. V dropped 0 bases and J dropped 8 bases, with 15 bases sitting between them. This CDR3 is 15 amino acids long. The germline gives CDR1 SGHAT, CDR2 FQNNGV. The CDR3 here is CASSLERRAGGTQYF. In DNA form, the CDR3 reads TGTGCCAGCAGCTTAGAGCGACGTGCTGGTGGTACGCAGTATTTT.

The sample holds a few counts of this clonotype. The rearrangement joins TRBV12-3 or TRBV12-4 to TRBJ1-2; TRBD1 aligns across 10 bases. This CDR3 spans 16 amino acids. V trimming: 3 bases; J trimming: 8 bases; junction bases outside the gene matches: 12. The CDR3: CASSFSPQGTGDGYTF. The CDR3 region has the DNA TGTGCCAGCAGTTTCTCCCCGCAGGGGACAGGGGACGGCTACACCTTC.

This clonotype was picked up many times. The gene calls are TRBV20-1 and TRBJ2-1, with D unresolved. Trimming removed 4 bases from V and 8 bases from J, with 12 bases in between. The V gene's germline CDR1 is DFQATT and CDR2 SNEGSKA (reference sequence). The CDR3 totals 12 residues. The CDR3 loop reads CSATGTADEQFF. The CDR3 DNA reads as TGCAGTGCTACCGGAACAGCAGATGAGCAGTTCTTC.

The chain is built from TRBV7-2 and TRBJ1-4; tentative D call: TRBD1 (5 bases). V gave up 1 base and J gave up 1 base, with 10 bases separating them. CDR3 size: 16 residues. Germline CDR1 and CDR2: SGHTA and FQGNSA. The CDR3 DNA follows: TGTGCCAGCAGCTTAGGATCGGGGGTAACTAATGAAAAACTGTTTTTT. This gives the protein CASSLGSGVTNEKLFF.

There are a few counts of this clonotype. This chain's CDR3 is CASSAPKKRGVKVGSYNEQFF. The CDR3 DNA sequence: TGTGCCAGCAGCGCACCCAAGAAACGAGGTGTGAAGGTGGGCTCCTACAATGAGCAGTTCTTC. The chain is built from TRBV11-2 and TRBJ2-1, with unresolved D. Germline assignment: CDR1 SGHAT and CDR2 FQNNGV. Trimming took off 5 bases at V and 0 bases at J, with 29 bases between the two ends. The CDR3 runs to 21 residues.

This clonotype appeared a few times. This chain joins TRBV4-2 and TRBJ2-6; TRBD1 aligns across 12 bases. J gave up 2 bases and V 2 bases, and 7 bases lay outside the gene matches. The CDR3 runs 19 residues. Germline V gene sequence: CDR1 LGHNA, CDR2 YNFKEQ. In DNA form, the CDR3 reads TGTGCCAGCAGCCAACTTCCCGGGACAGGGGGCCCTGGGGCCAACGTCCTGACTTTC. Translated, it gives CASSQLPGTGGPGANVLTF.

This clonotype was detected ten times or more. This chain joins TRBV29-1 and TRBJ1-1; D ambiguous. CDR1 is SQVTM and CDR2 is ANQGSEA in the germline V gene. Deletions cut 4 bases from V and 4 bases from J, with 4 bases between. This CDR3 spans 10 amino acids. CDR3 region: CSVVRTEAFF. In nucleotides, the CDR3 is TGCAGCGTTGTACGCACTGAAGCTTTCTTT.

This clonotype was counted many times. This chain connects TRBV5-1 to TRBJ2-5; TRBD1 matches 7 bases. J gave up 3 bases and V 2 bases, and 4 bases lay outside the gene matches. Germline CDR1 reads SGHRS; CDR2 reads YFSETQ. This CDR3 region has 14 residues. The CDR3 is CASSFRDSKETQYF. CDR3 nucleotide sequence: TGCGCCAGCAGCTTCCGGGACAGCAAAGAGACCCAGTACTTC.